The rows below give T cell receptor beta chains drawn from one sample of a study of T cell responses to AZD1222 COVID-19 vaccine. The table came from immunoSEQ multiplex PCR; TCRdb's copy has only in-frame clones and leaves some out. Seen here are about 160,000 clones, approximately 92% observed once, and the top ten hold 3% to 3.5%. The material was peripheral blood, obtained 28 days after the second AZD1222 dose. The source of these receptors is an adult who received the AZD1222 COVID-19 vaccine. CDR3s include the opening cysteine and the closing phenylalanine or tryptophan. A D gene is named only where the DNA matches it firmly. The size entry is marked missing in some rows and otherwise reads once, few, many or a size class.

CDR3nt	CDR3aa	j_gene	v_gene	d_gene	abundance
TGCGCCAGCAGCCAAGTCACAGGGGGCGCGATAGATACGCAGTATTTT	CASSQVTGGAIDTQYF	TRBJ2-3	TRBV4-1	TRBD1	NA
TGCGCCAGCAGCTCACAGACAGGGGGTATGTACGAGCAGTACTTC	CASSSQTGGMYEQYF	TRBJ2-7	TRBV5-1	TRBD1	NA
TGTGCCAGCTTAGGGGGAGGGGCCTACGAGCAGTACTTC	CASLGGGAYEQYF	TRBJ2-7	TRBV6-5	NA	few
TGCGCCAGCAGCTTGGATGGACAGGGTCGGAATGGCTACACCTTC	CASSLDGQGRNGYTF	TRBJ1-2	TRBV5-1	TRBD1	NA
TGTGCCAGCAGTGAATGGGGGTACCAAGAGACCCAGTACTTC	CASSEWGYQETQYF	TRBJ2-5	TRBV2	NA	NA
TGTGCCAGCAGGCGGGGACAGGGAGGCGAGGGCTACACCTTC	CASRRGQGGEGYTF	TRBJ1-2	TRBV7-9	TRBD1	NA
TGTGCCAGCAGTGAAGTAGAGGGTGCCGGCGAGCAGTACTTC	CASSEVEGAGEQYF	TRBJ2-7	TRBV25-1	NA	once
TGTGCCAGCAGCCTCCTTGGGGGCAGGGGAGCGAATTCACCCCTCCACTTT	CASSLLGGRGANSPLHF	TRBJ1-6	TRBV3-1/TRBV3-2	NA	NA
TGTGCCAGCAGGCAGGGCTCTGGAAACACCATATATTTT	CASRQGSGNTIYF	TRBJ1-3	TRBV27	NA	once
TGCGCCAGCAGCTTGGATTGGGGGAACACTGAAGCTTTCTTT	CASSLDWGNTEAFF	TRBJ1-1	TRBV5-1	NA	NA
TGTGCCAGCAGCCTCCGAACAGGGGACTATGGCTACACCTTC	CASSLRTGDYGYTF	TRBJ1-2	TRBV9	TRBD1	NA
TGTGCCACCAGTGACCCCCAGGGGCGAGGACTAGCGGGCTACAATGAGCAGTTCTTC	CATSDPQGRGLAGYNEQFF	TRBJ2-1	TRBV24-1	TRBD2	once
TGTGCCAGCAGCTTGTCGGGCAGGACTAATGAAAAACTGTTTTTT	CASSLSGRTNEKLFF	TRBJ1-4	TRBV5-8	NA	NA
TGTGCCATCGGTGGAGGGGTTAATAGCAATCAGCCCCAGCATTTT	CAIGGGVNSNQPQHF	TRBJ1-5	TRBV10-3	NA	NA
TGTGCCATCAGTGCGACAGGTACTAGCACAGATACGCAGTATTTT	CAISATGTSTDTQYF	TRBJ2-3	TRBV10-3	NA	NA
TGTGCCAGCAGGGCCGGGACGGCCGCTAATGAAAAACTGTTTTTT	CASRAGTAANEKLFF	TRBJ1-4	TRBV6-4	NA	NA
TGTGCCAGCAGCTCCGGGACTGCAACAGATACGCAGTATTTT	CASSSGTATDTQYF	TRBJ2-3	TRBV6-6	NA	NA
TGTGCCAGCAGCTTGAATCTGGATTTTAATGAAAAACTGTTTTTT	CASSLNLDFNEKLFF	TRBJ1-4	TRBV5-6	NA	NA
TGTGCCAGCAGCTGGGGATCCGACAGGGCCCAGCCCCAGCATTTT	CASSWGSDRAQPQHF	TRBJ1-5	TRBV5-6	TRBD1	NA
TGTGCCAGCAGTGACAAGAAGCCGATTGCAACTAATGAAAAACTGTTTTTT	CASSDKKPIATNEKLFF	TRBJ1-4	TRBV6-4	NA	NA
TGTGCCAGCAGTTTACGAGGGGGGGCGGATCAGCCCCAGCATTTT	CASSLRGGADQPQHF	TRBJ1-5	TRBV28	NA	once
TGTGCCAGCTCACCGCGACAGGGGGCCCCCACTGAAGCTTTCTTT	CASSPRQGAPTEAFF	TRBJ1-1	TRBV18	TRBD1	NA
TGTGCCAGCAGCTTGGTTGACAGCAGGTCTTGGGGCTACACCTTC	CASSLVDSRSWGYTF	TRBJ1-2	TRBV5-6	NA	NA
TGTGCCAGTAGTAAGGGACTAGCGTCCTACAATGAGCAGTTCTTC	CASSKGLASYNEQFF	TRBJ2-1	TRBV19	TRBD2	NA
TGCGCCAGCAGTCAATCCCGCATCCAGGGCTATGGCTACACCTTC	CASSQSRIQGYGYTF	TRBJ1-2	TRBV23-1	NA	NA
TGCAGCGTTGATGGCGGGGTAGGCGAAAAACTGTTTTTT	CSVDGGVGEKLFF	TRBJ1-4	TRBV29-1	NA	NA
TGTGCCAGCACCGCTTCCACAGGGGCCTACGAGCAGTACTTC	CASTASTGAYEQYF	TRBJ2-7	TRBV6-5	TRBD1	NA
TGCAGCGTTGATAGGGGAGGAAACACTGAAGCTTTCTTT	CSVDRGGNTEAFF	TRBJ1-1	TRBV29-1	NA	NA
TGTGCCAGCAGTCCTCCTCCCGGGACAGCCCATGCTGCATCCTATGGCTACACCTTC	CASSPPPGTAHAASYGYTF	TRBJ1-2	TRBV27	TRBD1	NA
TGTGCCAGCGAGGCTGCGACCCAGTACTTC	CASEAATQYF	TRBJ2-5	TRBV2	NA	NA
TGTGCCAGTAGTCCTCGGACAGGGGGCACTGAAGCTTTCTTT	CASSPRTGGTEAFF	TRBJ1-1	TRBV19	TRBD1	NA
TGTGCCAGCAGAAGCGGGAGAAACAATGAGCAGTTCTTC	CASRSGRNNEQFF	TRBJ2-1	TRBV7-9	TRBD2	NA
TGTGCCAGCAGCCACCCCCGAACGTTTAGCGGGAGATTCACCGGGGAGCTGTTTTTT	CASSHPRTFSGRFTGELFF	TRBJ2-2	TRBV7-9	TRBD2	once
TGTGCCAGCAGCCTAGGACAGGGTAGCAATCAGCCCCAGCATTTT	CASSLGQGSNQPQHF	TRBJ1-5	TRBV7-8	TRBD1	NA
TGTGCCAGCAGTGATTGGTACGAGCAGTACTTC	CASSDWYEQYF	TRBJ2-7	TRBV6-1	NA	NA
TGTGCCAGCAACGACGGAGGGTCGAACACTGAAGCTTTCTTT	CASNDGGSNTEAFF	TRBJ1-1	TRBV6-1	NA	once
TGTGCCAGCAGCCAAGGTGGACCCCCAAAGGGTGAAGCTTTCTTT	CASSQGGPPKGEAFF	TRBJ1-1	TRBV3-1/TRBV3-2	NA	NA
TGTGCCAGCAGTTCCGCAGGGATCTCCTACAATGAGCAGTTCTTC	CASSSAGISYNEQFF	TRBJ2-1	TRBV6-5	NA	NA
TGTGCCAGCAGTGATATGGGCTATGGCTACACCTTC	CASSDMGYGYTF	TRBJ1-2	TRBV25-1	NA	once
TGTGCCAGCAGTTTTTCCGGGACTAGCGGATACGAGCAGTACTTC	CASSFSGTSGYEQYF	TRBJ2-7	TRBV27	TRBD2	NA
TGTGCCAGCAGTCCGACCGGGACAGGGGCCATCGTTGAGCAGTTCTTC	CASSPTGTGAIVEQFF	TRBJ2-1	TRBV9	TRBD1	NA